These T cell receptor beta chains were read from a single sample in a study of beta chain features in type 1 diabetes. Libraries were prepared by immunoSEQ multiplex PCR; TCRdb keeps only in-frame clonotypes and omits some of them. The table has about 230,000 clones, roughly 16% seen once. Sequences were obtained from naive CD4+ T cells from blood. The source of these receptors is a man aged 25 to 45 with type 1 diabetes. Each CDR3 is given without its conserved first and last residue.

CDR3aa: ASGSSSTDTQY
v_gene: TRBV7-3
j_gene: TRBJ2-3

CDR3aa: ASIQGNSYEQY
v_gene: TRBV7-2
j_gene: TRBJ2-7

CDR3aa: SVHPGGNEQF
v_gene: TRBV29-1
j_gene: TRBJ2-1

CDR3aa: ASSPDRAREKLF
v_gene: TRBV5-1
j_gene: TRBJ1-4

CDR3aa: ASSETTGQYEQY
v_gene: TRBV2
j_gene: TRBJ2-7

CDR3aa: ASSPMGVAGSTDTQY
v_gene: TRBV7-3
j_gene: TRBJ2-3

CDR3aa: ASPLGQKTDEQY
v_gene: TRBV27
j_gene: TRBJ2-7

CDR3aa: SVGDRVNTEAF
v_gene: TRBV29-1
j_gene: TRBJ1-1

CDR3aa: ASSSKTSPTYEQY
v_gene: TRBV5-4
j_gene: TRBJ2-7

CDR3aa: ASSLTSSKETQY
v_gene: TRBV28
j_gene: TRBJ2-5

CDR3aa: AWSGVGIYTDTQY
v_gene: TRBV30
j_gene: TRBJ2-3

CDR3aa: SVKGLLSETQY
v_gene: TRBV29-1
j_gene: TRBJ2-5

CDR3aa: ACHGRGLSTDTQY
v_gene: TRBV30
j_gene: TRBJ2-3

CDR3aa: AWSGGDAETQY
v_gene: TRBV30
j_gene: TRBJ2-5

CDR3aa: SADRDSGNTIY
v_gene: TRBV29-1
j_gene: TRBJ1-3

CDR3aa: SASGQGTNYGYT
v_gene: TRBV29-1
j_gene: TRBJ1-2

CDR3aa: ASSYQGGEQF
v_gene: TRBV6-6
j_gene: TRBJ2-1

CDR3aa: ASSLSGQTFYGYT
v_gene: TRBV27
j_gene: TRBJ1-2

CDR3aa: ASSGGQGGWETQY
v_gene: TRBV25-1
j_gene: TRBJ2-5

CDR3aa: ASSQEGGRQGEAF
v_gene: TRBV4-3
j_gene: TRBJ1-1

CDR3aa: ASIIRQGAYEQY
v_gene: TRBV7-2
j_gene: TRBJ2-7

CDR3aa: SARTSGTQGSGANVLT
v_gene: TRBV29-1
j_gene: TRBJ2-6

CDR3aa: ASSLSPLQGNADTQY
v_gene: TRBV4-1
j_gene: TRBJ2-3

CDR3aa: ASSFNSNYGYT
v_gene: TRBV5-1
j_gene: TRBJ1-2

CDR3aa: ASSVDGTEIYNEQF
v_gene: TRBV9
j_gene: TRBJ2-1

CDR3aa: ASSGGTHSTDTQY
v_gene: TRBV9
j_gene: TRBJ2-3

CDR3aa: SVAGAVNTEAF
v_gene: TRBV29-1
j_gene: TRBJ1-1

CDR3aa: ASRGQGNNEQF
v_gene: TRBV25-1
j_gene: TRBJ2-1

CDR3aa: ASSFDSYEQY
v_gene: TRBV7-9
j_gene: TRBJ2-7